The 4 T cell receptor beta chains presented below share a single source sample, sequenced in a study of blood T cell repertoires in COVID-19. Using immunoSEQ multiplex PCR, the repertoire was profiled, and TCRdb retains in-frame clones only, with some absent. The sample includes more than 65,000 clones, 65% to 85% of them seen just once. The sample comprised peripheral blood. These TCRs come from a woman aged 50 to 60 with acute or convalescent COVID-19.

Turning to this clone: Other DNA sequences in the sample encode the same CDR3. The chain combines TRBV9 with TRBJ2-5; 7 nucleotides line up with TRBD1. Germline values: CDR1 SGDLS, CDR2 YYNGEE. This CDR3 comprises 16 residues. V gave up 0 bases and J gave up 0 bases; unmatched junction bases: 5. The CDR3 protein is CASSVEGGDYQETQYF. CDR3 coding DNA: TGTGCCAGCAGCGTAGAAGGGGGCGATTACCAAGAGACCCAGTACTTC.

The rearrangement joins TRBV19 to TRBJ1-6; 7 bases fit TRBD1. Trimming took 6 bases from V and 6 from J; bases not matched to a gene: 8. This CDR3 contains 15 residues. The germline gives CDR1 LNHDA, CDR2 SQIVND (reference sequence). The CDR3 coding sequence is TGTGCCAGTAGATCGGGACAGCAAACTAATTCACCCCTCCACTTT. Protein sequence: CASRSGQQTNSPLHF.

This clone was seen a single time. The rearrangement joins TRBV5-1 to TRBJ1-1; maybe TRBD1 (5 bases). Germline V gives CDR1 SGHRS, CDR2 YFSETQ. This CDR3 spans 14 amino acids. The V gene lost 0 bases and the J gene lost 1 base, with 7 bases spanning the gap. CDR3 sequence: CASSLAGGNTEAFF. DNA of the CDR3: TGCGCCAGCAGCTTGGCCGGGGGGAACACTGAAGCTTTCTTT.

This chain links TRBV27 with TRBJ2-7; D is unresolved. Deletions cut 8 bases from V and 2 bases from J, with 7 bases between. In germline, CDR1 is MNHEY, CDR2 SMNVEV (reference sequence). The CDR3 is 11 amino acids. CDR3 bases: TGTGCCAGCTCTAGTACCTACGAGCAGTACTTC. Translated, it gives CASSSTYEQYF.